This TCR beta chain was profiled in a study of blood T cells in healthy people across ages. Findings and caveats of the study: Age showed a roughly linear inverse relationship with TCR beta diversity per million T cells. It was not known whether donors were CMV positive (a possible confounder of expanded clonotype changes).

Next came a second PCR, run for about 7 to 11 cycles, which used a sample-barcoded 5' primer along with a J-beta primer mix. In TCRdb, the 5' RACE reads were re-called with MiXCR into one record per CDR3 protein. The table has more than 650,000 distinct CDR3 sequences, about a fifth seen once; the top ten hold around 21%. About this clonotype itself: Its cognate antigen is unknown.

This TCR was sampled from a man between 65 and 80 years old in good health. Sequenced material: blood.

The CDR3 nucleotides read TGTGCCAGTAGTATTGGGGCAGAGATCGTCTACACCTTC. Translation: CASSIGAEIVYTF. J is TRBJ1-2 and V is TRBV19, with D tentatively TRBD1 (5 bases). CDR3 length equals 13 residues. Trimming took off 3 bases at V and 10 bases at J, with 15 bases between the two ends. CDR1 and CDR2 (germline): LNHDA, SQIVND (reference sequence).